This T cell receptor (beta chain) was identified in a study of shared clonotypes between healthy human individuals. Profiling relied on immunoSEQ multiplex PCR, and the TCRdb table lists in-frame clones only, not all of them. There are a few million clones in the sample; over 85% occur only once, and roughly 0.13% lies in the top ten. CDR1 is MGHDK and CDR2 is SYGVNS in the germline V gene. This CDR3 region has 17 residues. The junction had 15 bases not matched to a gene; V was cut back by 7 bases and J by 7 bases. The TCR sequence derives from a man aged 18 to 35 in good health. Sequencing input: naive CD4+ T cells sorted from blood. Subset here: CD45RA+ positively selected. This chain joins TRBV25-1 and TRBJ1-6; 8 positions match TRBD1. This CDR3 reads CASNQRRGDRPNSPLHF. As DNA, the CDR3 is TGTGCCAGCAACCAACGACGCGGGGACAGGCCCAATTCACCCCTCCACTTT.